The next 10 T cell receptor beta chains were all read from a single sample in a study of T cells in Graves' hyperthyroidism and ophthalmopathy. TCR beta CDR3 regions were amplified from RNA transcripts. RT-PCR in the first round (using the HTBI primer set) targeted the TCR CDR3. One entry per CDR3 protein, called by TCRdb with MiXCR from the multiplex PCR reads. The top ten clones hold 5.3% of a sample with 400,000 to 500,000 distinct CDR3 sequences, roughly an eighth of them seen once. The sample comprised blood. The receptors were gathered from a woman aged 18-29 years with Graves' hyperthyroidism.

This clonotype has ten or more counts. The chain employs TRBV28 and TRBJ2-4; no clear D gene. The germline V and J ends were trimmed by 6 bases and 0 bases, with 18 bases remaining between them. The germline V gene encodes CDR1 MDHEN and CDR2 SYDVKM. This CDR3 region has 17 residues. The CDR3 bases are TGTGCCAGCAGCCACAGTACGCTCTCTCTAGCCAAAAACATTCAGTACTTC. It encodes CASSHSTLSLAKNIQYF.

This clonotype was observed many times. The chain joins TRBV7-3 to TRBJ2-3; D tentatively fits TRBD1 or TRBD2 (5 bases each). Trimming pared 2 bases from V and 2 bases from J, leaving 14 bases between. The CDR3 is made up of 16 amino acids. CDR1 SGHTA and CDR2 FQGTGA come from the germline V gene. DNA for the CDR3: TGTGCCAGCAGCTTACCAGGGCTGAGGGTCACAGATACGCAGTATTTT. Its protein is CASSLPGLRVTDTQYF.

This clonotype was seen many times. This chain links TRBV15 with TRBJ1-1, with 8 positions matching TRBD1. CDR3 length: 18 residues. Trimming took 0 bases from V and 4 from J; bases not matched to a gene: 13. In germline, CDR1 is LNHNV, CDR2 YYDKDF (reference sequence). In DNA form, the CDR3 reads TGTGCCACCAGCAGAGATAACGGCCAGGGGGCAGGCGGCACTGAAGCTTTCTTT. The encoded protein is CATSRDNGQGAGGTEAFF.

This rearrangement joins TRBV11-2 to TRBJ2-1, with 13 positions matching TRBD2. CDR1 and CDR2 from the germline V gene are SGHAT and FQNNGV. Losses at the gene ends were 1 base for V and 8 bases for J; bases not matched to a gene: 5. CDR3 size: 16 residues. CDR3 nucleotides: TGTGCCAGCAGCTTAGCGGGACTAGCGGGACCCGATGAGCAGTTCTTC. It codes for CASSLAGLAGPDEQFF.

V and J are TRBV6-4 and TRBJ2-5; 9 bases fit TRBD2. The germline V gene has CDR1 MRHNA and CDR2 SNTAGT. The CDR3 contains 14 residues. V trimming: 3 bases; J trimming: 5 bases; junction bases outside the gene matches: 4. CDR3 residues: CASSELAGAETQYF. The CDR3 DNA reads as TGTGCCAGCAGTGAATTAGCGGGAGCTGAGACCCAGTACTTC.

This clonotype was picked up many times. This sequence joins TRBV12-3 or TRBV12-4 and TRBJ2-3; D is uncertain. The CDR3 length is 16 residues. Deletions cut 3 bases from V and 0 bases from J, with 13 bases between. CDR3 sequence: CASSFSTVTSTDTQYF. The CDR3 region has the DNA TGTGCCAGCAGTTTTTCGACTGTAACTAGCACAGATACGCAGTATTTT.

The table lists this clonotype with many counts. V gene TRBV7-2 combines with J gene TRBJ2-1; 8 bases are a match to TRBD2. The CDR3 loop spans 16 amino acids. The germline gives CDR1 SGHTA, CDR2 FQGNSA. The V gene end was trimmed by 3 bases and the J gene end by 9 bases; junction bases not matched to a gene: 13. The CDR3 is CASSLGPWTSRVEQFF. In DNA, the CDR3 is TGTGCCAGCAGCTTGGGCCCCTGGACTAGCCGGGTTGAGCAGTTCTTC.

There are many counts of this clonotype. The rearrangement uses TRBV6-1 and TRBJ2-1; no definite D call. This CDR3 comprises 13 residues. Germline CDR1 is MNHNS and CDR2 is SASEGT. The V end lost 4 bases, the J end lost 8 bases, and 12 bases lay between the germline ends. The CDR3: CASSVQDRDEQFF. In DNA, the CDR3 is TGTGCCAGCAGTGTGCAGGATCGGGATGAGCAGTTCTTC.

This clonotype was picked up many times. The chain joins TRBV5-1 to TRBJ2-7; D unresolved. Germline CDR1 reads SGHRS; CDR2 reads YFSETQ. Trimming removed 3 bases from V and 4 bases from J, with 11 bases in between. The CDR3 loop spans 13 amino acids. CDR3 protein: CASSSELGYEQYF. CDR3 bases: TGCGCCAGCAGCTCGGAGCTCGGGTACGAGCAGTACTTC.

The chain is built from TRBV20-1 and TRBJ2-7, with D perhaps TRBD2 (5 bases). The CDR3 is made up of 12 amino acids. The V end lost 6 bases, the J end lost 7 bases, and 16 bases lay between the germline ends. The germline gives CDR1 DFQATT, CDR2 SNEGSKA (reference sequence). CDR3 region: CSAPPGLSEQYF. The CDR3 DNA reads TGCAGTGCCCCTCCCGGACTTTCGGAGCAGTACTTC.